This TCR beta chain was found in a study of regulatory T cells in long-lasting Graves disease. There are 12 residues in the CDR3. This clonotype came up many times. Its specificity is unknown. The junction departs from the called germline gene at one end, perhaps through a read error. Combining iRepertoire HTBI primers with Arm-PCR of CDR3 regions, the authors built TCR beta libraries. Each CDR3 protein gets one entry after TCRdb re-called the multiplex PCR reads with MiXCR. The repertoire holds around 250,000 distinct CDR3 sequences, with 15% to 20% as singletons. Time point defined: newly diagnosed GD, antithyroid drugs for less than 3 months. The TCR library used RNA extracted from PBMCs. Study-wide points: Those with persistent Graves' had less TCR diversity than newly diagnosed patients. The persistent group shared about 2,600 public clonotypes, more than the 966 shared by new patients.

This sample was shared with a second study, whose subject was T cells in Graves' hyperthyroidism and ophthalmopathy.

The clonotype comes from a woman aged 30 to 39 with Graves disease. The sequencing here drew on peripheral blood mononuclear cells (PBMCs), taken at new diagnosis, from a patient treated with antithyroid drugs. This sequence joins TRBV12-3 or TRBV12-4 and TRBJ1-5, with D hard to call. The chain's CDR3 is CASSLGNQPQHF. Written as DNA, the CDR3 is TGTGCCAGCAGCTTAGGCAATCAGCCCCAGCATTTT.